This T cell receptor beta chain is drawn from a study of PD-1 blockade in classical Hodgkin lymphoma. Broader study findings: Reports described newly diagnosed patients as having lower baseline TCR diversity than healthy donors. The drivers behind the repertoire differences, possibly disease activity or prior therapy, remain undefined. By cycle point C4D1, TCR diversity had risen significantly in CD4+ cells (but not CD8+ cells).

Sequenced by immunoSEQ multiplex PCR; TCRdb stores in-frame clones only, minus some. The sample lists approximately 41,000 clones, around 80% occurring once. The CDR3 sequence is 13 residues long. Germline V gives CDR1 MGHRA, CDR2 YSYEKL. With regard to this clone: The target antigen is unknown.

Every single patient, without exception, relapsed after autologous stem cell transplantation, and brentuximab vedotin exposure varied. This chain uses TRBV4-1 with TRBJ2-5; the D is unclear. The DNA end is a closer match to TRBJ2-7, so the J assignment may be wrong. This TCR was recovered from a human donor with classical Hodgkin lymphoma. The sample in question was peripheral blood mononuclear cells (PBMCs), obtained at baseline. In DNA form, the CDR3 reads TGCGCCAGCAGCCAAGAATGGGGTTACGAGCAGTACTTC. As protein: CASSQEWGYEQYF.